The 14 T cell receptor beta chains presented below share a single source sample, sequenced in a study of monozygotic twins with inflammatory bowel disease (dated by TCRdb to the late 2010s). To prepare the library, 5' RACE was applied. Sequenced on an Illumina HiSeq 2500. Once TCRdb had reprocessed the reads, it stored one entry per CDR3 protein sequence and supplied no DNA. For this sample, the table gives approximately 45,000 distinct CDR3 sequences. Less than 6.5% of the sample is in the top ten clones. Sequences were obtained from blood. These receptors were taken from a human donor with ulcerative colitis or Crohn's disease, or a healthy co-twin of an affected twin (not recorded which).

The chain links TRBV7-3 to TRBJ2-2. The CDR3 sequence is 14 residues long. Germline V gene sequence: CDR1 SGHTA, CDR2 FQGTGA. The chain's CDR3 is CASSLGGVTGELFF. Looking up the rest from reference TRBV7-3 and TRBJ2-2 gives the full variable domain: GAGVSQTPSNKVTEKGKYVELRCDPISGHTALYWYRQSLGQGPEFLIYFQGTGAADDSGLPNDRFFAVRPEGSVSTLKIQRTERGDSAVYLCASSLGGVTGELFFGEGSRLTVL.

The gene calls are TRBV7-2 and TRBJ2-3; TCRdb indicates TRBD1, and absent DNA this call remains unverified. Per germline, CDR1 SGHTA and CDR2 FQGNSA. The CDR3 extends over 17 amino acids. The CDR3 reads CASSLRGGQISTDTQYF.

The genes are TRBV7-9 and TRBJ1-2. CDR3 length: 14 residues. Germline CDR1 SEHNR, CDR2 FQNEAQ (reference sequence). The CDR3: CASSAAVEKRGYTF.

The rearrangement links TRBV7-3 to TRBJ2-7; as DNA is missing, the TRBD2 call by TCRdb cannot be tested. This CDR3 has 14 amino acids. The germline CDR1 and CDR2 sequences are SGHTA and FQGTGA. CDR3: CASSLGMAPYEQYF.

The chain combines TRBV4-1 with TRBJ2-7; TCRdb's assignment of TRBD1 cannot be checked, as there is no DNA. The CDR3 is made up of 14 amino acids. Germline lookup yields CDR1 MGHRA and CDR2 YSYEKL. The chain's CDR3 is CASSSGTMSYEQYF.

This CDR3 is CSVEVSGGADTQYF. This chain links TRBV29-1 with TRBJ2-3; absent DNA, TCRdb's TRBD2 call cannot be checked. Germline CDR1 is SQVTM and CDR2 is ANQGSEA. This CDR3 spans 14 amino acids.

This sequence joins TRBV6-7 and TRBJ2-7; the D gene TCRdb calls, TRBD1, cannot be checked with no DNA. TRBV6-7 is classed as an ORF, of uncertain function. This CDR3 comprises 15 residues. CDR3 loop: CASSYSRTGHYEQYF.

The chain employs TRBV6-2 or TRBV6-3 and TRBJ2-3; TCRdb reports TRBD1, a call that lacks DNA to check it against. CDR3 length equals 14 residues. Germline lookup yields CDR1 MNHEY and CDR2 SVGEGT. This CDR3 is CASGARVRTDTQYF.

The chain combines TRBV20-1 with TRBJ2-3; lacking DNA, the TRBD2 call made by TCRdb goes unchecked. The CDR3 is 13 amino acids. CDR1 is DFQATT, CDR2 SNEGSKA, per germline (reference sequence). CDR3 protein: CSAPKGTSGTQYF.

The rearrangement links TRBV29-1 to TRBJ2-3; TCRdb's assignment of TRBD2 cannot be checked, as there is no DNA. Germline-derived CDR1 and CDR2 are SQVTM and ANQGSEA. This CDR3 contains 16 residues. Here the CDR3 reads CSVEGVGLAGADTQYF.

CDR3 residues: CASRGGMGRTYGYTF. The chain carries TRBV6-1 and TRBJ1-2. The CDR3 totals 15 residues. Germline values: CDR1 MNHNS, CDR2 SASEGT.

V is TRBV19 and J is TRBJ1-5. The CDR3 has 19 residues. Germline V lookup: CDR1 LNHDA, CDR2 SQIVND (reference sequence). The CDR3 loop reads CASSIDLFDRRRVNQPQHF.

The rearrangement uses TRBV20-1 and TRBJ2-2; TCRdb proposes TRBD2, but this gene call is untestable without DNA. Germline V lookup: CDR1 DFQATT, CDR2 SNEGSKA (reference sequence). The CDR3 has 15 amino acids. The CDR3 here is CSASLAGRDTGELFF.

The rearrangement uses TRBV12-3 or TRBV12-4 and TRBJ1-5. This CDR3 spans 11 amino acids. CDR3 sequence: CASSLNGPQHF.